The rows below give T cell receptor beta chains drawn from one sample of a study of T cell repertoires in cytomegalovirus infection. These receptors' antigens are unknown. TCRdb reprocessed the reads via MiXCR and lists one record per CDR3 protein. The table lists approximately 500,000 distinct CDR3 sequences, 33% of them singletons. The material sequenced was cultured PBMCs, taken from culture after CMV antigen stimulation. These receptors originate from a human donor in good health (CMV status not recorded). Some clones in this sample may be carry-over from other donors' samples. The CDR3 runs from the conserved cysteine through the conserved F or W. D genes are given only for firm matches. Not every row has a clone size; where given, it reads once, few, many or a size class.

d_gene: TRBD2
j_gene: TRBJ2-3
abundance: .
v_gene: TRBV6-1
CDR3nt: TGTGCCAGCAGCCCACTAGCGGAGGGGGAGACAGATACGCAGTATTTT
CDR3aa: CASSPLAEGETDTQYF

d_gene: TRBD2
j_gene: TRBJ2-7
abundance: once
v_gene: TRBV7-2
CDR3nt: TGTGCCAGCAGCCTGACTAGCGGAATCTACGAGCAGTACTTC
CDR3aa: CASSLTSGIYEQYF

d_gene: .
j_gene: TRBJ1-6
abundance: .
v_gene: TRBV4-1
CDR3nt: TGCGCCAGCAGCCAAGTTTTTTCGAGTCTGGGTTCACCCCTCCACTTT
CDR3aa: CASSQVFSSLGSPLHF

d_gene: .
j_gene: TRBJ1-4
abundance: few
v_gene: TRBV29-1
CDR3nt: TGCAGCGTCGGAACCGCGGGGGCGCCGGGTGAAAAACTGTTTTTT
CDR3aa: CSVGTAGAPGEKLFF

d_gene: .
j_gene: TRBJ1-5
abundance: many
v_gene: TRBV7-9
CDR3nt: TGTGCCAGCAGCTTAGGCGCTAGCAATCAGCCCCAGCATTTT
CDR3aa: CASSLGASNQPQHF

d_gene: .
j_gene: TRBJ1-3
abundance: many
v_gene: TRBV7-2
CDR3nt: TGTGCCAGCAGCTTACAGGGAGGGTCTGGAAACACCATATATTTT
CDR3aa: CASSLQGGSGNTIYF

d_gene: .
j_gene: TRBJ1-1
abundance: .
v_gene: TRBV20-1
CDR3nt: TGCAGTGCTAGTGAGGCGGGGAACACTGAAGCTTTCTTT
CDR3aa: CSASEAGNTEAFF

d_gene: .
j_gene: TRBJ2-6
abundance: .
v_gene: TRBV12-3/TRBV12-4
CDR3nt: TGTGCCAGCAGTTTAGAACTCTCTGGGGCCAACGTCCTGACTTTC
CDR3aa: CASSLELSGANVLTF

d_gene: TRBD2
j_gene: TRBJ2-7
abundance: .
v_gene: TRBV29-1
CDR3nt: TGCAGCGTTGAAGTATCCAGCGGGATAGCCTACGAGCAGTACTTC
CDR3aa: CSVEVSSGIAYEQYF

d_gene: .
j_gene: TRBJ1-5
abundance: .
v_gene: TRBV6-1
CDR3nt: TGTGCCAGCAGTCAACAGGCGTACCGTCAGCCCCAGCATTTT
CDR3aa: CASSQQAYRQPQHF

d_gene: TRBD2
j_gene: TRBJ2-3
abundance: .
v_gene: TRBV20-1
CDR3nt: TGCAGTGCCAGCGGGACTAGCGGGAGCACAGATACGCAGTATTTT
CDR3aa: CSASGTSGSTDTQYF

d_gene: .
j_gene: TRBJ2-3
abundance: .
v_gene: TRBV6-5
CDR3nt: TGTGCCAGCAGTTACTCCCGGACGAGCACAGATACGCAGTATTTT
CDR3aa: CASSYSRTSTDTQYF

d_gene: .
j_gene: TRBJ1-5
abundance: few
v_gene: TRBV5-1
CDR3nt: TGCGCCAGCAGCTGGGGGATCGATCAGCCCCAGCATTTT
CDR3aa: CASSWGIDQPQHF

d_gene: .
j_gene: TRBJ1-1
abundance: .
v_gene: TRBV19
CDR3nt: TGTGCCAGTAGTATCGGCTTCGGTGAAGCTTTCTTT
CDR3aa: CASSIGFGEAFF

d_gene: .
j_gene: TRBJ1-2
abundance: .
v_gene: TRBV16
CDR3nt: TGTGCCAGCAGCCAAACTATCCGGGACTATGGCTACACCTTC
CDR3aa: CASSQTIRDYGYTF

d_gene: .
j_gene: TRBJ1-4
abundance: .
v_gene: TRBV15
CDR3nt: TGTGCCACCAGCAGAGATCGCCAGGGTTCGGGTGAAAAACTGTTTTTT
CDR3aa: CATSRDRQGSGEKLFF

d_gene: .
j_gene: TRBJ1-1
abundance: many
v_gene: TRBV7-2
CDR3nt: TGTGCCAGCAGCTTAGCGAATCGGGGGGTAACTGAAGCTTTCTTT
CDR3aa: CASSLANRGVTEAFF

d_gene: TRBD1
j_gene: TRBJ2-5
abundance: few
v_gene: TRBV5-4
CDR3nt: TGTGCCAGCAGCGTGGGACAGCTACAAGAGACCCAGTACTTC
CDR3aa: CASSVGQLQETQYF

d_gene: .
j_gene: TRBJ1-5
abundance: .
v_gene: TRBV12-3/TRBV12-4
CDR3nt: TGTGCCAGCAGTTTAAGGGGCCAGGGCGGTCAGCCCCAGCATTTT
CDR3aa: CASSLRGQGGQPQHF

d_gene: TRBD1
j_gene: TRBJ1-1
abundance: few
v_gene: TRBV12-3/TRBV12-4
CDR3nt: TGTGCCAGCAGTTTAGGACAGGGAATCACTGAAGCTTTCTTT
CDR3aa: CASSLGQGITEAFF

d_gene: TRBD1
j_gene: TRBJ1-2
abundance: .
v_gene: TRBV12-3/TRBV12-4
CDR3nt: TGTGCCAGCAGTTACGAGGGGGCCTTGACCTTC
CDR3aa: CASSYEGALTF

d_gene: .
j_gene: TRBJ1-2
abundance: few
v_gene: TRBV6-1
CDR3nt: TGTGCCAGCAGCCGGGACTACGGAATGGATGGCTACACCTTC
CDR3aa: CASSRDYGMDGYTF

d_gene: .
j_gene: TRBJ1-2
abundance: few
v_gene: TRBV4-1
CDR3nt: TGCGCCAGCAGCCAAGAGGGGTCTAACTATGGCTACACCTTC
CDR3aa: CASSQEGSNYGYTF

d_gene: .
j_gene: TRBJ2-3
abundance: few
v_gene: TRBV6-6
CDR3nt: TGTGCCAGCACCACCGAAAGGACAGATACGCAGTATTTT
CDR3aa: CASTTERTDTQYF

d_gene: TRBD2
j_gene: TRBJ2-3
abundance: few
v_gene: TRBV7-2
CDR3nt: TGTGCCAGCAGCCGGTCGGGGACTAGCGGGTCTGCCTTT
CDR3aa: CASSRSGTSGSAF

d_gene: TRBD1
j_gene: TRBJ1-1
abundance: .
v_gene: TRBV7-9
CDR3nt: TGTGCCAGCAGATCCCAGGGGGCGGCTGAAGCTTTCTTT
CDR3aa: CASRSQGAAEAFF

d_gene: .
j_gene: TRBJ1-1
abundance: few
v_gene: TRBV5-1
CDR3nt: TGCGCCAGCAGCTCTCAGGGGACTGAAGCTTTCTTT
CDR3aa: CASSSQGTEAFF

d_gene: .
j_gene: TRBJ2-3
abundance: few
v_gene: TRBV7-3
CDR3nt: TGTGCCAGCAGCTTACATAGTTCCGGTAACATAGATACGCAGTATTTT
CDR3aa: CASSLHSSGNIDTQYF

d_gene: TRBD2
j_gene: TRBJ2-5
abundance: many
v_gene: TRBV7-6
CDR3nt: TGTGCCAGCAGCTTTTGGACTAGCGGAGGGGAGACCCAGTACTTC
CDR3aa: CASSFWTSGGETQYF

d_gene: TRBD1
j_gene: TRBJ1-5
abundance: .
v_gene: TRBV7-2
CDR3nt: TGTGCCAGCAGTTTAAGTGTCGACAGGGGGAATCAGCCCCAGCATTTT
CDR3aa: CASSLSVDRGNQPQHF

d_gene: TRBD2
j_gene: TRBJ2-1
abundance: .
v_gene: TRBV5-4
CDR3nt: TGTGCCAGCAGCCGCGGACTAGCTCAGGGCAATGAGCAGTTCTTC
CDR3aa: CASSRGLAQGNEQFF

d_gene: .
j_gene: TRBJ2-6
abundance: few
v_gene: TRBV19
CDR3nt: TGTGCCAGTAGCAGGAGGGGGAGGAGCGAGGCTGGGGCCAACGTCCTGACTTTC
CDR3aa: CASSRRGRSEAGANVLTF

d_gene: .
j_gene: TRBJ2-3
abundance: few
v_gene: TRBV12-3/TRBV12-4
CDR3nt: TGTGCCAGCAGCCGTGAGTGGGACACTCAGTATTTT
CDR3aa: CASSREWDTQYF

d_gene: .
j_gene: TRBJ1-6
abundance: .
v_gene: TRBV27
CDR3nt: TGTGCCAGCAGTTTATCTCTAGGTCGGACGGGGGGTAATTCACCCCTCCACTTT
CDR3aa: CASSLSLGRTGGNSPLHF

d_gene: .
j_gene: TRBJ1-6
abundance: .
v_gene: TRBV12-3/TRBV12-4
CDR3nt: TGTGCCACCTCCCTGTCGGGGGCGAGATCCCTCCACTTT
CDR3aa: CATSLSGARSLHF

d_gene: .
j_gene: TRBJ1-1
abundance: .
v_gene: TRBV4-3
CDR3nt: TGCGCCAGCAGCCAAGACTATTTTCCTGCTGAAGCTTTCTTT
CDR3aa: CASSQDYFPAEAFF

d_gene: TRBD1
j_gene: TRBJ2-2
abundance: .
v_gene: TRBV7-6
CDR3nt: TGTGCCAGCAGGCCTCCTTTGGACAGGGGGCTGTCCGGGGAGCTGTTTTTT
CDR3aa: CASRPPLDRGLSGELFF

d_gene: .
j_gene: TRBJ2-1
abundance: few
v_gene: TRBV4-1
CDR3nt: TGCGCCAGCAGCCATGAACGAGGGGGAGGTTACAATGAGCAGTTCTTC
CDR3aa: CASSHERGGGYNEQFF

d_gene: .
j_gene: TRBJ2-4
abundance: few
v_gene: TRBV7-9
CDR3nt: TGTGCCAGCAGCCATGGACAGCTAGCCAAAAACATTCAGTACTTC
CDR3aa: CASSHGQLAKNIQYF

d_gene: .
j_gene: TRBJ2-1
abundance: .
v_gene: TRBV6-5
CDR3nt: TGTGCCAGCACTGAGGCTGGCGGGTCCTCCAATGAGCAGTTCTTC
CDR3aa: CASTEAGGSSNEQFF

d_gene: .
j_gene: TRBJ2-1
abundance: few
v_gene: TRBV14
CDR3nt: TGTGCCAGCAGCCAAGTTGCGGGCGGAGGGAGCTCCTACAATGAGCAGTTCTTC
CDR3aa: CASSQVAGGGSSYNEQFF

d_gene: TRBD2
j_gene: TRBJ2-1
abundance: many
v_gene: TRBV7-2
CDR3nt: TGTGCCAGCTCCGGACAGATCAGACCGGGACTAGCGGGAAAGCAGTTCTTC
CDR3aa: CASSGQIRPGLAGKQFF

d_gene: TRBD1
j_gene: TRBJ1-2
abundance: .
v_gene: TRBV6-2/TRBV6-3
CDR3nt: TGTGCCAGCAGTGGAGGACAGGTCCACCACATCTATGGCTACACCTTC
CDR3aa: CASSGGQVHHIYGYTF

d_gene: TRBD1
j_gene: TRBJ1-6
abundance: many
v_gene: TRBV7-9
CDR3nt: TGTGCCAGCAGCACGCCGGGACAGGGGCCGAATTCACCCCTCCACTTT
CDR3aa: CASSTPGQGPNSPLHF

d_gene: .
j_gene: TRBJ1-1
abundance: few
v_gene: TRBV6-1
CDR3nt: TGTGCCAGCCCAACCAGAAGTGAAGCTTTCTTT
CDR3aa: CASPTRSEAFF

d_gene: .
j_gene: TRBJ2-7
abundance: .
v_gene: TRBV7-7
CDR3nt: TGTGCCAGCAGTCTCGGGCGCTTCTACGAGCAGTACTTC
CDR3aa: CASSLGRFYEQYF

d_gene: .
j_gene: TRBJ2-7
abundance: few
v_gene: TRBV19
CDR3nt: TGTGCCAGTAAACATGGGAGCTCCTACGAGCAGTACTTC
CDR3aa: CASKHGSSYEQYF

d_gene: TRBD2
j_gene: TRBJ2-2
abundance: .
v_gene: TRBV7-2
CDR3nt: TGTGCCAGCAGCGGCGAACGGGGGGTGGGGGAGCTGTTTTTT
CDR3aa: CASSGERGVGELFF

d_gene: .
j_gene: TRBJ2-1
abundance: few
v_gene: TRBV19
CDR3nt: TGTGCCAGTAGTATGAGCGCGGGACGGCTATACAATGAGCAGTTCTTC
CDR3aa: CASSMSAGRLYNEQFF

d_gene: TRBD2
j_gene: TRBJ2-3
abundance: many
v_gene: TRBV7-2
CDR3nt: TGTGCCAGCAGCTTCGCGGGAGAATCAGATACGCAGTATTTT
CDR3aa: CASSFAGESDTQYF

d_gene: .
j_gene: TRBJ2-1
abundance: few
v_gene: TRBV7-8
CDR3nt: TGTGCCAGCAGCGCCGGGGCTCTACCTTCCTACAATGAGCAGTTCTTC
CDR3aa: CASSAGALPSYNEQFF

d_gene: TRBD2
j_gene: TRBJ2-7
abundance: many
v_gene: TRBV7-2
CDR3nt: TGTGCCAGCAGCTACGGGACTAGAACCTACGAGCAGTACTTC
CDR3aa: CASSYGTRTYEQYF

d_gene: .
j_gene: TRBJ2-1
abundance: few
v_gene: TRBV5-8
CDR3nt: TGTGCCAGCAGCTTGAACGGCTACAATGAGCAGTTCTTC
CDR3aa: CASSLNGYNEQFF

d_gene: TRBD1
j_gene: TRBJ1-5
abundance: many
v_gene: TRBV7-2
CDR3nt: TGTGCCAGCAGCTCCCAGGACAGGGGCAATCAGCCCCAGCATTTT
CDR3aa: CASSSQDRGNQPQHF

d_gene: TRBD1
j_gene: TRBJ2-7
abundance: .
v_gene: TRBV29-1
CDR3nt: TGCAGCGTTCCCAGGGGGAGCTCCTACGAGCAGTACTTC
CDR3aa: CSVPRGSSYEQYF